This T cell receptor beta chain was sequenced during a study of Graves' ophthalmopathy and Graves' hyperthyroidism. This CDR3 comprises 11 residues. Germline-derived CDR1 and CDR2 are MNHNS and SASEGT. V lost 3 bases and J 10 bases, leaving 9 bases between the germline ends. The study amplified TCR beta CDR3 regions using RNA transcripts. The first round was an RT-PCR with HTBI primers, and the second round was a multiplex PCR. TCRdb reprocessed the multiplex PCR reads with MiXCR, giving one entry per CDR3 protein. The sample consists of 600,000 to 650,000 distinct CDR3 sequences, about 24% of them appearing once. PBMCs were isolated from an approximately 9.4 ml sample of fresh peripheral blood. At least ten counts were recorded for this clonotype.

The V gene is TRBV6-1, the J gene TRBJ1-1; D may be TRBD1 (5 bases). Sequencing was carried out using peripheral blood. The source of this sequence is a woman younger than 30 with stable Graves' hyperthyroidism. Some clones in this sample may be carry-over from other donors' samples. The CDR3 loop reads CASSEGLGAFF. The CDR3 DNA sequence: TGTGCCAGCAGTGAGGGGCTGGGAGCTTTCTTT.